This T cell receptor (beta chain) was captured by sequencing in a study of tumor and adjacent non-tumor tissue in lung cancer. The wider study: Patients comprised eleven to twelve adenocarcinoma, a couple of squamous cell carcinoma and 1 small cell lung cancer. Each sample yielded 4 million to 5 million productive TCRbeta reads on average. Whole-study findings and limits: Tumor TCR diversity, when higher, was linked to shorter survival. Significantly higher TCR diversity was found in tumor than normal lung.

RNA was extracted from bulk tissue without any cell sorting. As regards this clonotype: Its antigen is unidentified. This CDR3 fails to terminate in the conserved phenylalanine or tryptophan, so it likely reflects a read error.

The library came from three nested PCR rounds adapted from ARM-PCR protocols. TCRdb recomputed calls from the multiplex PCR reads with MiXCR, one row per CDR3 protein. The sample lists approximately 100,000 distinct CDR3 sequences; 75% were seen once. CDR1 and CDR2 (germline): ENHRY, SYGVKD. The CDR3 loop spans 15 amino acids. Sequences were obtained from lung tumor tissue. This TCR was recovered from a woman aged 60-75 years with non-small cell lung cancer. The chain joins TRBV10-3 to TRBJ1-1, with TRBD1 matching 10 bases. The CDR3 bases are TGTGCCATCAGTGCCGAGGACAGGGGGAACACTGTAGCTTTCCTT. Its translation is CAISAEDRGNTVAFL.